This passage covers 8 T cell receptor beta chains from one sample sequenced in a study of cytomegalovirus exposure and HLA in healthy donors. Libraries were prepared by immunoSEQ multiplex PCR; TCRdb keeps only in-frame clonotypes and omits some of them. The sample includes 200,000 to 300,000 clones, roughly 87% seen only once; the top ten take approximately 3.1%. The specimen was PBMCs. The receptors shown here come from a woman in her twenties or thirties in good health and CMV-seronegative.

The chain is built from TRBV19 and TRBJ1-5, with D perhaps TRBD1 (5 bases). The CDR3 sequence is 14 residues long. V was trimmed by 0 bases and J by 9 bases, leaving 12 bases between them. Germline V gene data show CDR1 as LNHDA and CDR2 as SQIVND (reference sequence). CDR3 region: CASSIERGVGPQHF. Written as DNA, the CDR3 is TGTGCCAGTAGTATAGAAAGGGGCGTTGGGCCCCAGCATTTT.

The V call is TRBV5-4, the J call TRBJ2-1; 7 positions agree with TRBD2. This CDR3 has 16 amino acids. Germline loops: CDR1 SGHNT, CDR2 YYREEE (reference sequence). V gave up 1 base and J gave up 7 bases; unmatched junction bases: 11. This CDR3 reads CASSLRSSGAGNEQFF. The CDR3 nucleotides are TGTGCCAGCAGCTTGCGGTCTAGCGGAGCGGGGAATGAGCAGTTCTTC.

The chain links TRBV7-9 to TRBJ2-5, with TRBD2 matching over 8 bases. The CDR3 runs to 18 residues. Germline-derived CDR1 and CDR2 are SEHNR and FQNEAQ (reference sequence). Trimming removed 6 bases from V and 4 bases from J; junction bases left unmatched: 19. The CDR3 DNA reads TGTGCCAGCAGACACAGAACCGCAGCGGGAGAGATCGGAGAGACCCAGTACTTC. Amino acid sequence: CASRHRTAAGEIGETQYF.

The genes are TRBV12-5 and TRBJ2-1; TRBD2 aligns across 15 bases. CDR1 is LGHNT and CDR2 is FRNRAP in the germline V gene. V gave up 6 bases and J gave up 8 bases; unmatched junction bases: 8. This CDR3 has 16 residues. The CDR3 spells CASGPGLAGGYDEQFF. CDR3 nucleotide sequence: TGTGCTAGTGGGCCAGGACTAGCGGGAGGGTATGATGAGCAGTTCTTC.

V is TRBV29-1 and J is TRBJ2-5; perhaps D is TRBD1 or TRBD2 (5 bases each). The length of the CDR3 is 12 residues. CDR1 is SQVTM, CDR2 ANQGSEA, per germline. Trimming left V 7 bases short and J 5 bases short, with 14 bases between. The CDR3 here is CSGGAGRETQYF. DNA of the CDR3: TGCAGCGGAGGGGCTGGCAGGGAGACCCAGTACTTC.

The V call is TRBV13, the J call TRBJ2-7; 7 bases are a match to TRBD1. Germline values: CDR1 PRHDT, CDR2 FYEKMQ (reference sequence). V lost 4 bases to trimming and J lost 6 bases; unmatched junction nucleotides: 6. The CDR3 consists of 13 residues. Written as DNA, the CDR3 is TGTGCCAGCAGCTCCGGGACAGTGCCCGAGCAGTACTTC. Protein product: CASSSGTVPEQYF. The full variable domain, with the rest looked up from reference TRBV13 and TRBJ2-7, is AAGVIQSPRHLIKEKRETATLKCYPIPRHDTVYWYQQGPGQDPQFLISFYEKMQSDKGSIPDRFSAQQFSDYHSELNMSSLELGDSALYFCASSSGTVPEQYFGPGTRLTVT.

This rearrangement joins TRBV2 to TRBJ2-1; D unclear. Between the trimmed V and J ends, which lost 4 bases and 0 bases, there was a span of 10 bases. CDR1 and CDR2 from the germline V gene are SNHLY and FYNNEI. The CDR3 sequence is 15 residues long. CDR3 in DNA: TGTGCCAGCAGTGCGTCAGAAACCTCCTACAATGAGCAGTTCTTC. Protein product: CASSASETSYNEQFF. Based on the CDR3 plus reference TRBV2 and TRBJ2-1, the full variable domain is EPEVTQTPSHQVTQMGQEVILRCVPISNHLYFYWYRQILGQKVEFLVSFYNNEISEKSEIFDDQFSVERPDGSNFTLKIRSTKLEDSAMYFCASSASETSYNEQFFGPGTRLTVL.

V and J are TRBV11-1 and TRBJ2-3; a weak D match, TRBD2 (5 bases). V was trimmed by 3 bases and J by 1 base, leaving 14 bases between them. The CDR3 consists of 16 residues. Germline V CDR1 and CDR2: SGHAT, FQDESV (reference sequence). The CDR3 region is CASSLYRVGGTDTQYF. In nucleotides, the CDR3 is TGTGCCAGCAGCTTGTACCGTGTGGGAGGCACAGATACGCAGTATTTT.